Below, 4 T cell receptor beta chains from the same sample are listed, as sequenced in a study of CD8+CD57+ T cells in acquired aplastic anemia. Profiling of TCR beta VDJ combinations and CDR3 sequences used genomic DNA as template. TCRdb redid the calling of the reads with MiXCR, one entry per CDR3 protein. The repertoire holds some 160,000 distinct CDR3 sequences, with 47% as singletons. All patients picked for sequencing had shown, by flow cytometry, an expansion of CD8+CD57+ cells. The sample was sorted CD4+, CD8+, or CD8+CD57+ T cells (not recorded which) from PBMCs. The receptors shown here come from a human donor with aplastic anemia.

This chain connects TRBV20-1 to TRBJ2-5; TRBD1 matches at 7 bases. Germline CDR1 DFQATT, CDR2 SNEGSKA (reference sequence). V lost 0 bases, J lost 5 bases, and 6 bases stayed unmatched. This CDR3 comprises 14 residues. CDR3 sequence (DNA): TGCAGTGCTAGAGAGGGACAGATGTGGGAGACCCAGTACTTC. Protein product: CSAREGQMWETQYF.

This clonotype was recorded at least ten times. The chain joins TRBV10-1 to TRBJ2-1, with a weak D call TRBD1 (6 bases). Germline V CDR1 and CDR2: WNHNN, SYGVQD (reference sequence). The ends were cut back, 4 bases at V and 5 bases at J, with 21 bases in the middle. The CDR3 has 17 amino acids. CDR3 sequence: CASSVKPRTVGNNEQFF. Here the CDR3 DNA reads TGCGCCAGCAGTGTGAAGCCCAGGACAGTAGGGAACAATGAGCAGTTCTTC.

This clonotype appeared many times. The CDR3 reads CAPLTLHF. The DNA for the CDR3 is TGTGCCCCCCTAACCCTCCACTTT. The chain couples TRBV24-1 to TRBJ1-6; D gene ambiguous. V shed 12 bases and J shed 14 bases, with 7 bases lying between them. Germline CDR1 reads KGHDR; CDR2 reads SFDVKD. This CDR3 contains 8 residues.

The V and J genes are TRBV29-1 and TRBJ2-3; 9 positions agree with TRBD2. Germline loops: CDR1 SQVTM, CDR2 ANQGSEA. CDR3 length: 13 residues. The junction had 5 bases not matched to a gene; V was cut back by 7 bases and J by 3 bases. The DNA for the CDR3 is TGCAGCGAGCCTAGCGGGATAACAGATACGCAGTATTTT. Its translation is CSEPSGITDTQYF.